This TCR beta chain was sequenced for a study of cytomegalovirus exposure and HLA in healthy donors (TCRdb year 2017). General notes on the study: According to an earlier analysis of 550 to 750 of the donors, about 179 million T cells yielded 90 million to 130 million unique TCR beta sequences and about 300 Gb of sequence data. Both class I and class II loci were covered by HLA typing, at four-digit resolution. Around 320 gigabases of sequencing data and approximately 85 million unique TCR sequences were included in an early release covering several hundred HLA-typed donors. The study was designed to test whether signatures of past pathogen exposure could be identified by cataloging public T cell receptors. About five DR-DQ haplotypes were handled as single units for association and clustering, since linkage in the cohort was strong. In addition to the first cohort of around 670 subjects, a separate validation cohort of 120 different subjects was used. The study combined high-throughput TCR immunosequencing, statistical association of individual TCRs with disease status, and machine learning to predict cytomegalovirus infection status. Rather than drawing on any new phenotypic data, the later analysis identified candidate immune exposures from TCR beta sequences and the way those sequences occurred across donors. The number of donors typed differed by locus, with roughly 620-630 for A, B, C, DRB1 and DQB1, roughly 520 for DQA1, over 600 for DPA1, and around 450 for DPB1. To study patterns of TCR occurrence, a later analysis re-analyzed previously published TCR beta repertoires from 500 to 850 donors and added high-resolution HLA genotyping. Genome-wide SNP genotypes for about 65% of the 666 donors were used in a later genetic analysis, which treated that subset as a discovery cohort. All discovery cohort repertoires had been generated on a single sequencing platform. An earlier analysis of more than 450 of the donors used high-throughput TCR beta sequencing to judge whether each TCR beta V gene segment behaved as functional or pseudogenic. Donor age, sex, ethnicity and CMV serostatus were compiled together with the repertoire data. Across some 400 genotyped donors of the cohort, an average of about 240,000 unique TCR beta nucleotide sequences per donor were sequenced, and approximately 17% of those sequences were non-productive. The study profiled the T cell repertoires of more than 500 subjects by immunosequencing and related them to cytomegalovirus serostatus. Among the roughly 410 genotyped donors, 81% belonged to the genetic ancestry cluster associated with self-reported Caucasian donors.

The protocol used for the library was the immunoSEQ multiplex PCR assay. The multiplex PCR relied on a mix of 60 forward primers for TCR Vbeta segments and 13 reverse primers for TCR Jbeta segments. The CDR3 region of rearranged TCR beta genes was amplified from genomic DNA by a multiplex PCR assay. The Illumina HiSeq System was used to sequence the amplified TCR beta libraries as 87-base-pair reads. Under the source paper's analysis protocol: A later analysis counted approximately 76 million unique TCR beta chains across the 690 or so repertoires, and some 11 million of these chains were shared by at least two donors. A nearest-neighbor algorithm error-corrected the raw reads and collapsed the reads into unique sequences, merging closely related sequences to remove PCR and sequencing errors. To assign V, D and J gene segments, CDR3 sequences were aligned to IMGT reference sequences. For a sequence to be retained, a match of at least six nucleotides to both a V gene segment and a J gene segment was required. Rearrangements were classified as productive when the CDR3 lacked stop codons and remained in frame with V and J, and all other rearrangements were classified as non-productive. CDR3 was defined by IMGT convention, running from the second conserved V-encoded cysteine to the conserved J-encoded phenylalanine. The earlier analysis of about 590 of the donors excluded sequences that lacked an unambiguous match to a single V gene segment. In an earlier analysis of more than 500 of the donors, a V segment was called functional when productive rearrangements were above 56.7%, and segregating when the standard deviation between donors exceeded 5%. To diagnose cytomegalovirus status from the catalog of TCR beta chain sequences, a statistical classification framework was built. In a later analysis, TCR nucleotide sequences were compared against IMGT/GENE-DB human TR gene sequences so that V and J genes could be assigned. Using the TCRdist pipeline, a later analysis assigned CDR3 sequences along with most-parsimonious VDJ recombination scenarios. In a later analysis, every TCR beta chain was defined by the combination of its CDR3 amino acid sequence and its V-gene family, and reads without a unique V-gene family were dropped. As a way to deal with suspected cross-contamination and a sequencing artifact, a later analysis dropped nearly 600 nucleotide sequences that were highly shared and had low generation probability. In a later analysis, a clonal expansion index for each public chain was calculated from normalized within-repertoire ranks of inferred template counts. In a later analysis, generation probabilities were computed with a VDJ recombination model fitted to out-of-frame rearrangements, and the resulting probabilities were checked against IGoR. In a later analysis, hypergeometric tests were used to score TCR-TCR, TCR-HLA and TCR-CMV co-occurrence, with a repertoire-size bias correction applied to TCR pairs. In a later analysis, false discovery rates were estimated by permuting HLA or CMV assignments 20 times. In a later analysis, co-occurring TCRs were grouped using DBSCAN, with TCRdist sequence similarity added in when clustering inside HLA-allele-positive subsets. For co-occurrence clustering, repertoires with fewer than 30,000 or more than 120,000 public chains were excluded, along with 5 or 6 repertoires with anomalous nucleotide sharing. The table was pulled from immuneACCESS by TCRdb, which kept in-frame rearrangements only. Such tables lose some clones; where checked, under half of the loss comes from unresolved V genes, and the rest has no known cause. The DNA gave D and trimming, while V, J and clone size come from that table. This sample holds about 78,000 clones; 63% were observed only once. Of the sample, 5% to 6% falls within the top ten clones.

The cohort consisted of approximately 670 healthy bone marrow donors. All cohort members were sampled while nominally healthy, although unrecorded immune exposures were likely present. The donor was CMV seropositive and belonged to the group of a few hundred seropositive cohort members. Each donor provided a peripheral blood sample, and peripheral blood mononuclear cells were used for TCR beta sequencing. The Qiagen DNeasy Blood Extraction Kit was used to extract genomic DNA from the blood cell samples. At the junction V is shortened by 0 bases and J by 5 bases; bases outside the gene matches: 13. CDR1 and CDR2, per the germline V gene (reference sequence), are MNHEY and SMNVEV. CDR3 length: 17 amino acids, cysteine to phenylalanine. Only CDR3 DNA remains: 51 bases, in frame from the first base. This clone was detected only a few times. The clone's antigen remains unknown. The sample holds no much larger clone one base away, and base qualities are not on file.

Paper-wide results and their limitations: The sequencing pipeline was judged likely to have produced a cluster of highly shared sequence variants as a technical artifact. Approximately 16 rarely observed V segments, including chromosome 9 orphons, were excluded from the earlier analysis of approximately 500 of the donors because counts were too low. In a later genetic analysis, a missense DCLRE1C variant was associated with V-gene and J-gene trimming of TCR beta chains, and the association was replicated in an independent cohort. Compared with the 666-donor mean, donors in an Asian-associated ancestry cluster had fewer N-insertions in productive TCRs, according to a later genetic analysis. According to a later analysis, TCR association rates differed among HLA loci, with DRB1 alleles showing the most associated TCRs and HLA-C alleles showing the fewest. A later analysis reported that several top co-occurrence clusters appeared linked to parvovirus B19, influenza, CMV and Epstein-Barr virus. Most TCR sequences were observed very rarely across donors, whereas some public TCRs were present in many individuals. When HLA alleles, especially DR and DQ, strongly co-occurred, TCR associations were difficult to assign to individual alleles. The 87-base-pair reads could not distinguish some IMGT-functional V segments, including TRBV6-2 and TRBV6-3, so those segments were excluded. The classifier was reported to diagnose cytomegalovirus status with high specificity and sensitivity in both the original and validation cohorts. In an earlier analysis of fewer than 750 of the donors, most TCR beta V segments were observed in productive rearrangements about 87% or about 30% of the time, broadly matching IMGT annotations. In this cohort, only TCR beta chains were sequenced, and detectable features were limited by the absence of alpha or paired-chain data. HLA typing was unavailable for some donors at each locus, so association tests used only the typed subset. A later analysis found that most CMV-associated TCR beta chains appeared HLA-restricted, with HLA associations seemingly driven largely by CMV exposure. In a later analysis, about 16,000 TCR beta sequences were associated with specific HLA alleles at a false discovery rate of 0.05. The authors suggested that the approach could potentially be extended to other disease states and immunological phenotypes. Correlated functional status among segregating V segments might reflect linkage disequilibrium, but an unknown experimental factor could not be ruled out. A further reported finding was that TCR beta sequences accurately predicted the HLA-A and HLA-B alleles for most subjects in the first cohort. In a later analysis, HLA-associated TCR beta chains showed more clonal expansion and lower generation probabilities than non-associated chains that were equally common. In the study, around 150 TCR beta chains were listed as associated with cytomegalovirus. Sequencing depth was assumed to be roughly uniform across donors in the presence/absence analyses, though that assumption may not hold. In vitro tests confirmed that three of the cytomegalovirus-associated TCR beta chains recognize cytomegalovirus antigens. Immune exposure information for the cohort was limited to CMV serostatus.

Sequencing used PBMCs. This receptor was obtained from a man aged 25-40 years in good health and CMV-seropositive. The chain is made from TRBV27 and TRBJ2-7, with 7 junctional bases fitting TRBD1. The DNA sequence reads TGTGCCAGCAGTTTATCGTTCCGAGACAGGGTTTTACACGAGCAGTACTTC. It codes for CASSLSFRDRVLHEQYF.